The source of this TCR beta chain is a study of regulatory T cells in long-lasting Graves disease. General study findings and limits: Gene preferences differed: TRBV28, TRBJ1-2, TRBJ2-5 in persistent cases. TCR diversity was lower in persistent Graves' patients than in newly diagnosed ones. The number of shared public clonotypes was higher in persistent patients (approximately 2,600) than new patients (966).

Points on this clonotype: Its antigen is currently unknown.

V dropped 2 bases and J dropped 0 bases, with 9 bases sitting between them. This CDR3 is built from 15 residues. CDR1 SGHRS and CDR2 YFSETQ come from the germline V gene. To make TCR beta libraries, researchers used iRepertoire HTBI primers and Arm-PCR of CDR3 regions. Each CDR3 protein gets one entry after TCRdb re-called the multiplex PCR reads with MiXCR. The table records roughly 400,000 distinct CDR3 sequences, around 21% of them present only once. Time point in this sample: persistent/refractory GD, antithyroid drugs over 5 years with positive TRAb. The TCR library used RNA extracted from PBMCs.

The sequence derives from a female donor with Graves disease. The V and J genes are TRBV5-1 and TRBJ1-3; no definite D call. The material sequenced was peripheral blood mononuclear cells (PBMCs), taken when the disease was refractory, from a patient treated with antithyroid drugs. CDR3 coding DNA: TGCGCCAGCAGCTTACGACCGAACTCTGGAAACACCATATATTTT. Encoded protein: CASSLRPNSGNTIYF.